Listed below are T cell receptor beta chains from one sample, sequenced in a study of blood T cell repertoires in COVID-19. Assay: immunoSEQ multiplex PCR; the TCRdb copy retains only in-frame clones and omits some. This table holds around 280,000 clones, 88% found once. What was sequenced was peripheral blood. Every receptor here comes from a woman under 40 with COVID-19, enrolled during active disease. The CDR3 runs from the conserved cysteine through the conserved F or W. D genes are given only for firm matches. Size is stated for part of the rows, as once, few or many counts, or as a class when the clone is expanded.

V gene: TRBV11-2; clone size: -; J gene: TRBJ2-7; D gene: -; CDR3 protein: CASSSRPQGSDEQYF; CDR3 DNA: TGTGCCAGCAGCTCCCGACCACAGGGAAGCGACGAGCAGTACTTC
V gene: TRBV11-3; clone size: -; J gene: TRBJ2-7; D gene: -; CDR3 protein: CASSHGSEQYF; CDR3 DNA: TGTGCCAGCAGCCACGGTAGCGAGCAGTACTTC
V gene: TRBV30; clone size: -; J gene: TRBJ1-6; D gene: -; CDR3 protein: CAWREGLGTPLHF; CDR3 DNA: TGTGCCTGGAGGGAGGGTCTGGGGACACCCCTCCACTTT
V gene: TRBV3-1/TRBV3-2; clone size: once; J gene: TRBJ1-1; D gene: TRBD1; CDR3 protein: CASSQGGGNEAFF; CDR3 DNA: TGTGCCAGCAGCCAAGGAGGGGGCAATGAAGCTTTCTTT
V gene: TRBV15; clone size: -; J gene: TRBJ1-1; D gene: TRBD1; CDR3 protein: CATRQGGGAEAFF; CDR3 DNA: TGTGCCACCCGACAGGGGGGCGGCGCTGAAGCTTTCTTT
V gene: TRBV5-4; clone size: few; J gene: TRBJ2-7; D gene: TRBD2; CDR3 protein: CASSLTSGYEQYF; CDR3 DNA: TGTGCCAGCAGCTTAACTAGCGGCTACGAGCAGTACTTC
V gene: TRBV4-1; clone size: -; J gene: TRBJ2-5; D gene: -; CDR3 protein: CASSQEVRGETQYF; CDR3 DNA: TGCGCCAGCAGCCAGGAGGTCCGGGGGGAGACCCAGTACTTC
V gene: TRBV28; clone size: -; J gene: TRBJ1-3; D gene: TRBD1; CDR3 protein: CASDPGQGVGNTIYF; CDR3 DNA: TGTGCCAGCGACCCGGGACAGGGGGTTGGAAACACCATATATTTT
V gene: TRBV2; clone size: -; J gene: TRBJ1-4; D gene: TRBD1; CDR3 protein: CASSEANSGGHEKLFF; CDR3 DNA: TGTGCCAGCAGTGAAGCCAACTCAGGGGGACACGAAAAACTGTTTTTT
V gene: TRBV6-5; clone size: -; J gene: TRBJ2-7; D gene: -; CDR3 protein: CASGRQAYEQYF; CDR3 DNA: TGTGCCAGCGGGAGACAGGCCTACGAGCAGTACTTC
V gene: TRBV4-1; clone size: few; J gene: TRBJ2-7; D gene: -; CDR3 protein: CASSPTGISYEQYF; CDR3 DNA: TGCGCCAGCAGCCCCACAGGAATCTCCTACGAGCAGTACTTC
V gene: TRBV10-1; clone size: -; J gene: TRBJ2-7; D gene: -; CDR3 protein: CATSPAGLPYEQYF; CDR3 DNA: TGCGCCACCAGCCCCGCAGGCCTCCCCTACGAGCAGTACTTC
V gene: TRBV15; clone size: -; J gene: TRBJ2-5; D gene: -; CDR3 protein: CATSSLELGETQYF; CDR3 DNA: TGTGCCACCAGCAGCTTAGAGCTCGGAGAGACCCAGTACTTC
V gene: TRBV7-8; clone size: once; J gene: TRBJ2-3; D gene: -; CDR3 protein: CASSSLWTATDTQYF; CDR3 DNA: TGTGCCAGCAGCTCACTGTGGACAGCGACAGATACGCAGTATTTT
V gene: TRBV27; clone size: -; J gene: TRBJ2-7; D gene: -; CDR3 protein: CASSLSVGSGEQYF; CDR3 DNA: TGTGCCAGCAGTTTATCCGTGGGTTCGGGCGAGCAGTACTTC
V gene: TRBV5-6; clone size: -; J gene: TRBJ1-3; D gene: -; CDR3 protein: CASSPQGGYSGNTIYF; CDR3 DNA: TGTGCCAGCAGCCCTCAGGGAGGGTACTCTGGAAACACCATATATTTT